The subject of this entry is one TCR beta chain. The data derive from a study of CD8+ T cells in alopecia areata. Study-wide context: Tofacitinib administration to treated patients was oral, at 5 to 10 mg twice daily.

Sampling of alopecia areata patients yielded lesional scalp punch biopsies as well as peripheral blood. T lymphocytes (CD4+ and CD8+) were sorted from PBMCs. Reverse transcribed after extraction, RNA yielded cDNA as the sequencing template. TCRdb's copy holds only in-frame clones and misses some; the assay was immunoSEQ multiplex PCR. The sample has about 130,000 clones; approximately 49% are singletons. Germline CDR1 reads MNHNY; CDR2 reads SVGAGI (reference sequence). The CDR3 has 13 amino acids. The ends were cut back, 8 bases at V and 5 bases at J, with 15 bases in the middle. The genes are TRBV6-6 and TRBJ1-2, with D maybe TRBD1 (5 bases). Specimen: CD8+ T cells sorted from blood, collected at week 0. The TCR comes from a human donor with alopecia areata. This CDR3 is CASRLRGRYGYTF. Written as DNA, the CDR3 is TGTGCCAGCCGCCTGCGGGGCCGATATGGCTACACCTTC.